The text below deals with one TCR beta chain. The antigen is undetermined. The V segment lost 5 bases and the J segment 7 bases; nucleotides outside the gene matches: 6. This CDR3 contains 15 residues. Germline V gene sequence: CDR1 SEHNR, CDR2 FQNEAQ (reference sequence). TCRB transcripts that were expressed got sequenced, as all of the isolated RNA had been reverse transcribed. Data came from immunoSEQ multiplex PCR; TCRdb stores just in-frame clones and leaves some out. The repertoire includes a few hundred thousand clones, over 8.5% of them detected once, and less than 0.65% sits in the top ten. These data are taken from a study of beta chain features in type 1 diabetes. Study results and limitations: Reduced insertions and increased deletions marked VDJ junctions in type 1 diabetes patients. For Type 1 diabetes patients, all four CD4+ subsets carried TCRB CDR3s that were moderately but significantly shorter.

The genes are TRBV7-9 and TRBJ2-1; 12 nucleotides match TRBD2. Sequencing input: central memory CD4+ T cells from blood. The receptor was isolated from a man younger than 45 with type 1 diabetes. The CDR3 is CASSRTSGDKNEQFF. CDR3 bases: TGTGCCAGCAGCCGGACTAGCGGGGATAAAAATGAGCAGTTCTTC.